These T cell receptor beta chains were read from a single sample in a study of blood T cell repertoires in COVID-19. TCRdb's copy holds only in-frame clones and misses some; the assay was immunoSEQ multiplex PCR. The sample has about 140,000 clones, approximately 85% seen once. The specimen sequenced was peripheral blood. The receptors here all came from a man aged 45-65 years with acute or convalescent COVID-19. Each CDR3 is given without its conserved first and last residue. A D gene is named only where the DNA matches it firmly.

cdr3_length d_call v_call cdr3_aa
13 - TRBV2 ASSVPPEAGSPLH
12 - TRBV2 ASRAPISYNEQF
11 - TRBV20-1 SASVGQHYEQY
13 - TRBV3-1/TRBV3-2 ASALQGTYNSPLH
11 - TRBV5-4 ASRSGSLGEQF
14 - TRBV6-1 ASSGRGGPNTGELF
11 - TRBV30 AWSPGGNYGYT
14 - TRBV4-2 ASSQEGMETYNEQF
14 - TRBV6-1 ASSEHHGVRDEKLF
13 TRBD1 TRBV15 ATSSRTGGLGGYT
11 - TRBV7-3 ASSPGEGYGYT
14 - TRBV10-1 ASTQAKGHVNTEAF
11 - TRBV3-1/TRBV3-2 ASSQEYGETQY
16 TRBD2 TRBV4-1 ASSQASGRSPSTDTQY
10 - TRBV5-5 ASSLGGIEQF
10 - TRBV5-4 ASSRDSYEQY
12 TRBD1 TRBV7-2 ASSLLRDSEKLF
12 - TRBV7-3 ASSLNRVTDTQY
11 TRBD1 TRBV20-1 SASTGGSYEQY
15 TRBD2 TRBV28 ASSLNTETSVRDEQF
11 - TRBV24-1 ATSDPGQIEQY
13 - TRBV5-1 ASSLAGDSTDTQY
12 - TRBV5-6 ASSFGRGNYEQY
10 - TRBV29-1 SVEGRVFGYT
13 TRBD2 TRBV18 ASSPGAGVYNEQF
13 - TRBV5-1 ASSLGAGDGYGYT
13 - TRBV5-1 ASSLGPGIGETQY
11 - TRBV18 ASSTGLEDTQY
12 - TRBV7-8 ASSLALAYNEQF
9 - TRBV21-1 VRKKHYGYT
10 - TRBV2 ASQGVSYEQY
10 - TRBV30 AWTADSYEQY
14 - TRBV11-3 ASSLEGAEGYNEQY
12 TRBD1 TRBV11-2 ASVTGDLSGELF
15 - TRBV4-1 ASSQGAVSISTDTQY
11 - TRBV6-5 ASRDLGGQPQH
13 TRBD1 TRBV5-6 ASSPRTGGHYGYT
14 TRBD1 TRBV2 ASSIPGQAISSPLH
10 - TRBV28 ASNSATGELF
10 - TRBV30 ACDRANEKLF